A single TCR beta chain is shown here with its context. Additional DNA sequences in this sample encode the identical CDR3. The germline CDR1 and CDR2 sequences are LNHDA and SQIVND (reference sequence). This CDR3 contains 13 residues. Trimming removed 3 bases at V and 0 bases at J, with 5 bases between. Reverse transcription of extracted RNA yielded cDNA, which provided the sequencing template. Profiled with immunoSEQ multiplex PCR; TCRdb holds only in-frame clones, not every one. The sample has 130,000 to 150,000 clones; roughly 82% are singletons. This sample is drawn from a study of CD8+ T cells in alopecia areata. Stated treatment: oral pan-JAK inhibitor, 5-10 mg twice daily.

This clonotype was obtained from a human donor with alopecia areata. The starting material was CD8+ T cells sorted from blood, obtained at week 4, from a patient treated with tofacitinib. The rearrangement links TRBV19 to TRBJ1-1; no definite D call. The DNA for the CDR3 is TGTGCCAGTAGTATGACAATGAACACTGAAGCTTTCTTT. Amino acids: CASSMTMNTEAFF.